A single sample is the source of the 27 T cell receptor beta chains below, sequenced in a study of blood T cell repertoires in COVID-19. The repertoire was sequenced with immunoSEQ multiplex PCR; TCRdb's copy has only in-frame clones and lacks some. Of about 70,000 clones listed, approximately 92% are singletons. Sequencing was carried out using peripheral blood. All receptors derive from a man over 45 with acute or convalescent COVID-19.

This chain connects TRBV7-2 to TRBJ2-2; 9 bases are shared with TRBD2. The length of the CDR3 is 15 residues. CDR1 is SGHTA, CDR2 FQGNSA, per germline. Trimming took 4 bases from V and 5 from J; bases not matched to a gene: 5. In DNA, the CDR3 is TGTGCCAGCAGCTACCCTACTAGCGGGACCGGGGAGCTGTTTTTT. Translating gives CASSYPTSGTGELFF.

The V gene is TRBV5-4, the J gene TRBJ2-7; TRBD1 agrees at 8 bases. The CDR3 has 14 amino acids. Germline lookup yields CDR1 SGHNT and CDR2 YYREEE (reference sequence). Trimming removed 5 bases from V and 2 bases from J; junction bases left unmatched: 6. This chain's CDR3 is CASRADRETYEQYF. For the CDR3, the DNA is TGTGCCAGCAGGGCGGACAGGGAAACCTACGAGCAGTACTTC.

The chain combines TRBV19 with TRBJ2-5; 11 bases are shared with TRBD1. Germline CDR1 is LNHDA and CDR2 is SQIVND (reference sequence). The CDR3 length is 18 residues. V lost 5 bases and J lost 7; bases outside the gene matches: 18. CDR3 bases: TGTGCCAGTAGTCCCCAGAACCTCCGGGACAGGGGGAAGCGGACCCAGTACTTC. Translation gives CASSPQNLRDRGKRTQYF.

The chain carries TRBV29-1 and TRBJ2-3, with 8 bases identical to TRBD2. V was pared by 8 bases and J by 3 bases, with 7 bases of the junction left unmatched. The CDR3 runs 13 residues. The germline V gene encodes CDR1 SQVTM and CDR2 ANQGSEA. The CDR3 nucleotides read TGCAGCATTCGGGAGGGCCTAACAGATACGCAGTATTTT. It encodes CSIREGLTDTQYF.

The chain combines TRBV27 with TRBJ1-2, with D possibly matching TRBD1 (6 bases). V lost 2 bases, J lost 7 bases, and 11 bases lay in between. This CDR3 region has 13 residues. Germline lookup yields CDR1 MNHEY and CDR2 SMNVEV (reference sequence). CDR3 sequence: CASSLEGGSGYTF. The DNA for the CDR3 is TGTGCCAGCAGTTTAGAGGGGGGGTCTGGCTACACCTTC.

CDR3 sequence reads: CSVRLTGTMNSPLHF. The CDR3 nucleotides read TGCAGCGTGCGTTTAACCGGGACAATGAATTCACCCCTCCACTTT. V is TRBV29-1 and J is TRBJ1-6, with D perhaps TRBD1 (6 bases). The CDR3 has 15 residues. Trimming left V 6 bases short and J 7 bases short, with 19 bases between. The germline gives CDR1 SQVTM, CDR2 ANQGSEA.

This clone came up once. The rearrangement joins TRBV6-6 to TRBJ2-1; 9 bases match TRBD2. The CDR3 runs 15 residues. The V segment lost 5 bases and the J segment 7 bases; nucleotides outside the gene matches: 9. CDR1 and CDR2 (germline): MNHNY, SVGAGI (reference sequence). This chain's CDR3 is CASSRMTSGANEQFF. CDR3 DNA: TGTGCCAGCAGTAGAATGACTAGCGGCGCAAATGAGCAGTTCTTC.

This chain's CDR3 is CASSQDFTVNQPQHF. CDR3 DNA: TGCGCCAGCAGCCAAGACTTCACGGTAAATCAGCCCCAGCATTTT. The V call is TRBV4-1, the J call TRBJ1-5; no firm D call. CDR3 length equals 15 residues. Germline assignment: CDR1 MGHRA and CDR2 YSYEKL. Trimming shortened V by 0 bases and J by 4 bases, and 10 bases separated the two germline ends.

The CDR3 loop reads CASSTQAGPSGGQPQHF. As DNA, the CDR3 is TGTGCCAGCAGCACCCAAGCCGGCCCTTCCGGGGGTCAGCCCCAGCATTTT. The V and J genes are TRBV27 and TRBJ1-5, with D possibly being TRBD1 (5 bases). Germline lookup yields CDR1 MNHEY and CDR2 SMNVEV (reference sequence). Trimming took off 6 bases at V and 6 bases at J, with 24 bases between the two ends. There are 17 residues in the CDR3.

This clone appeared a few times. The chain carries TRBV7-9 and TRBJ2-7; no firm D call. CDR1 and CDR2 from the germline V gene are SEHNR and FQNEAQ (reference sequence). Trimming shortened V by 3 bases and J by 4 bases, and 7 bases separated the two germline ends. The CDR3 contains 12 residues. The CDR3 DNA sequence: TGTGCCAGCAGCTTTGCGGATTACGAGCAGTACGTC. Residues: CASSFADYEQYV.

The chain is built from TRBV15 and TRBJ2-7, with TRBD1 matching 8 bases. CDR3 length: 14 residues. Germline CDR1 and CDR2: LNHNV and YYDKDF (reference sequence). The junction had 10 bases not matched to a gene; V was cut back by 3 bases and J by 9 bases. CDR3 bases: TGTGCCACCAGCAGGGACCTGACAGGGGATAGGCAGTACGTC. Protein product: CATSRDLTGDRQYV.

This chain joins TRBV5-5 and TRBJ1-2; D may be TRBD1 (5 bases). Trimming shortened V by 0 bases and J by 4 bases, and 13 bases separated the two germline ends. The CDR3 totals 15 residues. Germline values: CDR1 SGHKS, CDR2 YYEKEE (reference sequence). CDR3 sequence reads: CASSLGGPAPYGYTF. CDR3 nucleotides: TGTGCCAGCAGCTTGGGGGGCCCTGCCCCCTATGGCTACACCTTC.

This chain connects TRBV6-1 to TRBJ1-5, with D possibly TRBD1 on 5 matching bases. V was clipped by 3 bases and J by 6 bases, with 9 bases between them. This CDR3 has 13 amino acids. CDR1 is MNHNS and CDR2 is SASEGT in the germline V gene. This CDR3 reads CASSESDTQPQHF. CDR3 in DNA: TGTGCCAGCAGTGAGTCGGACACTCAGCCCCAGCATTTT.

The CDR3 DNA reads as TGTGCCAGCAGTCTAATAGCGGGACGCTCCTCCTACAATGAGCAGTTCTTC. This codes for CASSLIAGRSSYNEQFF. The chain recombines TRBV27 with TRBJ2-1; 8 positions agree with TRBD2. V lost 5 bases to trimming and J lost 0 bases; unmatched junction nucleotides: 9. CDR3 size: 17 residues. From germline, CDR1 is MNHEY and CDR2 SMNVEV (reference sequence).

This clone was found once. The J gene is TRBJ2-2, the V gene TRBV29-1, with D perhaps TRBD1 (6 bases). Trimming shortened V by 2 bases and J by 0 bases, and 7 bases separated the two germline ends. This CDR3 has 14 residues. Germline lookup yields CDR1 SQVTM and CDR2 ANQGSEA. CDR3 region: CSVENRANTGELFF. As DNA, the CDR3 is TGCAGCGTTGAAAACAGGGCGAACACCGGGGAGCTGTTTTTT.

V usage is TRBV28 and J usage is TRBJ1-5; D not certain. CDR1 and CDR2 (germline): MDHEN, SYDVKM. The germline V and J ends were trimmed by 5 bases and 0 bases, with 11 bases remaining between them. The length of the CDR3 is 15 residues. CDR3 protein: CASSDQKISNQPQHF. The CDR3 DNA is TGTGCCAGCAGTGATCAGAAGATTAGCAATCAGCCCCAGCATTTT.

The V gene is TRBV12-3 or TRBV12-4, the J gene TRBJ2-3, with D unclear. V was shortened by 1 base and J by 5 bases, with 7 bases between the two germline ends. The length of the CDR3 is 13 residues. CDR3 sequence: CASSLGRQDTQYF. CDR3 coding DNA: TGTGCCAGCAGTTTAGGCAGGCAAGATACGCAGTATTTT.

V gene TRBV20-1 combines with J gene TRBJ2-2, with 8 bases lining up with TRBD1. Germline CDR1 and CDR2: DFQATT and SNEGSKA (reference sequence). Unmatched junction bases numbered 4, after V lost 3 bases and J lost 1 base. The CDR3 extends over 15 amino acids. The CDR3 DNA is TGCAGTGCTAGTATGGGGACAGGGAACACCGGGGAGCTGTTTTTT. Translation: CSASMGTGNTGELFF.

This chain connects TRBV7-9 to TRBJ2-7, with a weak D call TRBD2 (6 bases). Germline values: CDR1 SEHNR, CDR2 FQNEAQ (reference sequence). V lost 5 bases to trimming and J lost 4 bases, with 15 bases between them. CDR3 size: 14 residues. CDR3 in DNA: TGTGCCAGCAGCCCACGGGACTTTTGTTACGAGCAGTACGTC. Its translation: CASSPRDFCYEQYV.

This CDR3 is CASSVSLAGGPKQFF. CDR3 DNA sequence: TGTGCCAGCAGTGTCTCACTAGCGGGAGGGCCCAAACAGTTCTTC. The chain combines TRBV27 with TRBJ2-1; TRBD2 matches 13 bases. Per germline, CDR1 MNHEY and CDR2 SMNVEV (reference sequence). This CDR3 has 15 amino acids. V shed 5 bases, J shed 13 bases, and the junction held 11 bases outside the gene matches.

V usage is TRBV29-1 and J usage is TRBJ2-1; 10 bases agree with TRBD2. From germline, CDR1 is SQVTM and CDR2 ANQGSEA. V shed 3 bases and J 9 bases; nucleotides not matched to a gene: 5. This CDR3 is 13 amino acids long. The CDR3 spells CSVEASGSGEQFF. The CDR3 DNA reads TGCAGCGTTGAGGCTAGCGGGAGCGGTGAGCAGTTCTTC.

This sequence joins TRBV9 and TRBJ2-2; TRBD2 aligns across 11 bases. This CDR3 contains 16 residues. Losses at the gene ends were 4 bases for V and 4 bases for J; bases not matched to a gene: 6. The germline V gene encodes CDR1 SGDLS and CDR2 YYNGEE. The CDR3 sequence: CASSSSGRAGTGELFF. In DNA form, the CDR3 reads TGTGCCAGCAGCAGTAGCGGGAGGGCTGGCACCGGGGAGCTGTTTTTT.

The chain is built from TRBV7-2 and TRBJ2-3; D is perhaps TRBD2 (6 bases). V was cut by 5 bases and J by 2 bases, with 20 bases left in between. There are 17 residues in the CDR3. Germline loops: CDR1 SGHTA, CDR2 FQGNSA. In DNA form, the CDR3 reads TGTGCCAGCAGCCTTAACCCGGGACTGACAATCACAGATACGCAGTATTTT. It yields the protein CASSLNPGLTITDTQYF. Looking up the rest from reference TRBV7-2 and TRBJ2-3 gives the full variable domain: GAGVSQSPSNKVTEKGKDVELRCDPISGHTALYWYRQSLGQGLEFLIYFQGNSAPDKSGLPSDRFSAERTGGSVSTLTIQRTQQEDSAVYLCASSLNPGLTITDTQYFGPGTRLTVL.

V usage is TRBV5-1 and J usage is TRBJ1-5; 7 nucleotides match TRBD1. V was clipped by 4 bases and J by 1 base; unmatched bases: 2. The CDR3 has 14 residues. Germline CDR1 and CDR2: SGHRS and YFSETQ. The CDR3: CASSAGQSNQPQHF. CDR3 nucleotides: TGCGCCAGCAGCGCGGGACAGAGCAATCAGCCCCAGCATTTT.

In DNA form, the CDR3 reads TGTGCCAGCAGCCAAATAGGGACTAGCGTTTCGAACACCGGGGAGCTGTTTTTT. It is translated as CASSQIGTSVSNTGELFF. This sequence joins TRBV4-2 and TRBJ2-2, with 10 bases that match TRBD2. This CDR3 contains 18 residues. The V gene's germline CDR1 is LGHNA and CDR2 YNFKEQ. V shed 2 bases and J 0 bases; nucleotides not matched to a gene: 6.

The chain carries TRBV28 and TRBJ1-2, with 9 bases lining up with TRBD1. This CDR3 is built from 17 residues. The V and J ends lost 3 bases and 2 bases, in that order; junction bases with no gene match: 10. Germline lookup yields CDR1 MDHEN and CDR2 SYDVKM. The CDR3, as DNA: TGTGCCAGCAGTTTGGCGTTAGGAGGACAGGGGAACTATGGCTACACCTTC. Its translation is CASSLALGGQGNYGYTF.

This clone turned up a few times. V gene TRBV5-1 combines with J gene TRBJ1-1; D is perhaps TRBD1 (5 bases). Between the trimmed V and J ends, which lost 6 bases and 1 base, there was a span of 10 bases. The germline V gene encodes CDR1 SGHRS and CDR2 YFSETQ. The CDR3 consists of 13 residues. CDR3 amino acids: CASTLQENTEAFF. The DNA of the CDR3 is TGCGCCAGCACCTTACAGGAGAACACTGAAGCTTTCTTT.